The clone carrying this T cell receptor (beta chain) appeared once. Its specificity is not known. This entry is derived from a study of vaccination and CD4 T cells after COVID-19. Scientists ran DNA taken from cultured CD4+ T cells through the Oncomine TCR Beta short-read assay for sequencing. A single record per CDR3 protein comes from TCRdb applying MiXCR to the PCR reads. The sample has about 9,100 distinct CDR3 sequences; 50% to 70% are singletons. Points from the study as a whole: From around 19 to 38, the median of SARS-CoV-2-reactive clonotypes rose without reaching significance.

Germline lookup yields CDR1 SGHDN and CDR2 FVKESK. V lost 0 bases to trimming and J lost 6 bases, with 12 bases between them. This CDR3 has 15 residues. The treatment denotes: approximately nine-day PBMC culture with coronavirus spike peptide pools or control peptides (ViraFEST assay). Material for sequencing was CD4+ T cells from blood, cultured in vitro. The sequence came from a human donor who had recovered from COVID-19. The chain employs TRBV14 and TRBJ2-4; possible D gene TRBD1, 6 bases. DNA of the CDR3: TGTGCCAGCAGCCAAGATAGGACAGTTGGAAACATTCAGTACTTC. Translated: CASSQDRTVGNIQYF.